This TCR beta chain comes out of a study of beta chain features in type 1 diabetes. The CDR3 is 12 amino acids. Germline V CDR1 and CDR2: SQVTM, ANQGSEA. V was clipped by 8 bases and J by 4 bases; unmatched bases: 4. The isolated RNA, all of it, was reverse transcribed, so expressed TCRB transcripts were what got sequenced. Naive, central memory and regulatory T cell samples averaged approximately 3.5 million immunoSEQ reads each. Clones were sequenced by immunoSEQ multiplex PCR, and TCRdb holds only the in-frame ones, with some missing. The repertoire holds 130,000 or so clones, around 8.7% seen once, with roughly 0.74% in the top ten. There are many counts of this clone. Cell sorting via CD45RO/CCR7/CD25/CD127/CD95/CD27 was performed to obtain CD4+ naive, central memory, regulatory and stem cell-like memory cells. Over 95% purity was reached by all sorted populations.

The clonotype was recovered from a young man in good health. V is TRBV29-1 and J is TRBJ1-4; TRBD1 agrees at 7 bases. The material sequenced was central memory CD4+ T cells from blood. The chain's CDR3 is CSIQGLNEKLFF. CDR3 nucleotides: TGCAGCATACAGGGGCTTAATGAAAAACTGTTTTTT.